These 8 T cell receptor beta chains were sequenced from one sample in a study of blood T cell repertoires in COVID-19 (dated by TCRdb to the early 2020s). Libraries were constructed by the immunoSEQ multiplex PCR assay. The table was pulled from immuneACCESS by TCRdb, which kept in-frame rearrangements only. Such tables lose some clones; where checked, under half of the loss comes from unresolved V genes, and the rest has no known cause. The sample includes some 180,000 clones, with roughly 80% observed a single time. Roughly 1.9% of the sample goes to the ten largest clones. The sample taken for sequencing was peripheral blood. These receptor sequences come from a woman of 80 years or more with acute or convalescent COVID-19.

Notes on this clone: This sample includes further DNA sequences coding for the same CDR3. V and J are TRBV6-5 and TRBJ1-5; 7 nucleotides line up with TRBD1. This CDR3 comprises 14 residues. Germline CDR1 is MNHEY and CDR2 is SVGAGI. The trim removed 6 bases at V and 2 bases at J, leaving 4 bases unmatched. The CDR3 bases are TGTGCCAGCAGCAGGACAGGCCGCAATCAGCCCCAGCATTTT. Its protein is CASSRTGRNQPQHF.

The rearrangement joins TRBV29-1 to TRBJ1-5, with 8 positions matching TRBD1. This CDR3 region has 12 residues. The V gene end was trimmed by 6 bases and the J gene end by 4 bases; junction bases not matched to a gene: 2. CDR1 is SQVTM and CDR2 is ANQGSEA in the germline V gene. The chain's CDR3 is CSVRQGNQPQHF. CDR3 in DNA: TGCAGCGTCCGACAGGGGAATCAGCCCCAGCATTTT.

V usage is TRBV18 and J usage is TRBJ2-3, with 7 nucleotides matching TRBD1. This CDR3 comprises 14 residues. Trimming took 3 bases from V and 6 from J; bases not matched to a gene: 6. In germline, CDR1 is KGHSH, CDR2 LQKENI. CDR3 sequence (DNA): TGTGCCAGCTCACCTCTTGGACAGGCCGATACGCAGTATTTT. Translation gives CASSPLGQADTQYF.

This sequence joins TRBV5-4 and TRBJ2-1, with TRBD1 as a possible D gene (5 bases). The CDR3 extends over 15 amino acids. Trimming removed 1 base from V and 2 bases from J, with 10 bases in between. Germline V gene data show CDR1 as SGHNT and CDR2 as YYREEE (reference sequence). The CDR3 DNA reads as TGTGCCAGCAGCTTGACAGGTTTACCCTACAATGAGCAGTTCTTC. It is translated as CASSLTGLPYNEQFF.

J is TRBJ1-3 and V is TRBV27; D is uncertain. V was pared by 5 bases and J by 3 bases, with 8 bases between. This CDR3 is built from 13 residues. The germline gives CDR1 MNHEY, CDR2 SMNVEV (reference sequence). The CDR3 region is CASSPLLGNTIYF. The CDR3 bases are TGTGCCAGCAGTCCCCTCCTTGGAAACACCATATATTTT.

This clone showed up just once. J is TRBJ2-2 and V is TRBV4-1, with 12 bases aligning to TRBD2. Unmatched junction bases numbered 14, after V lost 7 bases and J lost 5 bases. Germline V gene data show CDR1 as MGHRA and CDR2 as YSYEKL. This CDR3 region has 18 residues. The CDR3 DNA follows: TGCGCCAGCACCTTCCGGACTAGCGGGACATTGGGGACCGGGGAGCTGTTTTTT. It is translated as CASTFRTSGTLGTGELFF.

This clone has only a few counts. The V call is TRBV25-1, the J call TRBJ2-7, with 8 positions matching TRBD1. Germline CDR1 reads MGHDK; CDR2 reads SYGVNS. The CDR3 runs 16 residues. The J segment lost 4 bases and the V segment lost 1 base, leaving 9 bases of the junction unmatched. The CDR3 DNA reads as TGTGCCAGCAGTGAATCTCACAGGGGGGTCAAATACGAGCAGTACTTC. Encoded protein: CASSESHRGVKYEQYF.

This chain links TRBV28 with TRBJ1-6; D is ambiguous. From germline, CDR1 is MDHEN and CDR2 SYDVKM. Trimming removed 1 base at V and 0 bases at J, with 19 bases between. The CDR3 totals 20 residues. The CDR3 sequence: CASSLFPGLTSSSYNSPLHF. The CDR3 bases are TGTGCCAGCAGTTTATTTCCAGGCCTTACCTCGAGCTCCTATAATTCACCCCTCCACTTT.